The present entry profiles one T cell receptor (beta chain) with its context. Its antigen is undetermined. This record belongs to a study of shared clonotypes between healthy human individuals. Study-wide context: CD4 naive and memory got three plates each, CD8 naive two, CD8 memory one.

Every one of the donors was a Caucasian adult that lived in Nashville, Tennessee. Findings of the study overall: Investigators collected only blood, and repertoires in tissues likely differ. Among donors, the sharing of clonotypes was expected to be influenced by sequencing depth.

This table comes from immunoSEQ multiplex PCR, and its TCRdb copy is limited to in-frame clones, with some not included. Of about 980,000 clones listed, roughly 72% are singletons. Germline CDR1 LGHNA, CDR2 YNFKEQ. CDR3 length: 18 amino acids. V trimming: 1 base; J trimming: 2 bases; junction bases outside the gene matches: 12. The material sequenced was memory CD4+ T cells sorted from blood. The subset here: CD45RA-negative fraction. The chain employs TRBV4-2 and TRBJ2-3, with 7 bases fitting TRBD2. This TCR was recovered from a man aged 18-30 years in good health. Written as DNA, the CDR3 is TGTGCCAGCAGCCAAGGTCTATCGGTGGGGGGGATCACAGATACGCAGTATTTT. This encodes CASSQGLSVGGITDTQYF.